Listed here are 23 T cell receptor beta chains from one sample, sequenced in a study of OX40 agonist ivuxolimab in advanced cancers. Preparation of the library involved the immunoSEQ multiplex PCR assay. TCRdb limited this immuneACCESS table to in-frame rearrangements with V and J called. A share of clones is missing; checked studies link under half to unresolved V genes, and the rest is unexplained. This sample is represented by 65,000 or so clones; approximately 80% of them were singletons. Of the sample, approximately 5% falls within the top ten clones. The material was CD4+ or CD8+ T cells sorted from blood, obtained in a trial of the OX40 agonist ivuxolimab. The receptors were sampled from an adult with an advanced solid tumor such as melanoma, head and neck, liver or kidney cancer.

The chain combines TRBV7-2 with TRBJ1-2; 8 nucleotides align to TRBD1. The CDR3 extends over 15 amino acids. V gave up 4 bases and J gave up 6 bases; unmatched junction bases: 10. Germline CDR1 is SGHTA and CDR2 is FQGNSA. DNA of the CDR3: TGTGCCAGCAGCTATCGAACAGGGGGACACCATGGCTACACCTTC. This translates into CASSYRTGGHHGYTF.

The J gene is TRBJ2-2, the V gene TRBV11-3, with D possibly matching TRBD1 (5 bases). This CDR3 has 17 amino acids. Trimming took 5 bases from V and 7 from J, leaving 23 bases between them. Germline-derived CDR1 and CDR2 are SGHNT and YENEEA. In DNA, the CDR3 is TGTGCCAGCAGCCTAAAGAGGAGACAGTCGGGTGGCGGGGAGCTGTTTTTT. Protein sequence: CASSLKRRQSGGGELFF.

This clone was counted once. V is TRBV11-3 and J is TRBJ2-6; D possibly matches TRBD1 or TRBD2 (5 bases each). The CDR3 sequence is 16 residues long. V lost 5 bases, J lost 4 bases, and 15 bases lay in between. CDR1 is SGHNT, CDR2 YENEEA, per germline. The CDR3 nucleotides read TGTGCCAGCAGCCCAGGGAGTTACTCCGGGGCCAACGTCCTGACTTTC. Translation: CASSPGSYSGANVLTF.

V and J are TRBV7-4 and TRBJ1-1, with 8 positions matching TRBD1. Germline V gene lookup returns CDR1 SGHVT and CDR2 SQSDAQ. CDR3 length: 20 residues. After removal of 3 bases from V and 5 bases from J, the junction contained 23 bases not matched to a gene. The CDR3 nucleotides read TGTGCCAGCAGCTTCCTCGATGGGGGACAGGACAAAGAGGGGGTAACTGAAGCTTTCTTT. It yields the protein CASSFLDGGQDKEGVTEAFF.

The chain links TRBV7-2 to TRBJ1-2; 8 bases fit TRBD1. The CDR3 covers 12 residues. J gave up 11 bases and V 5 bases, and 7 bases lay outside the gene matches. CDR1 and CDR2 (germline): SGHTA, FQGNSA. CDR3 bases: TGTGCCAGCAGCCAAACAGGACAGGGTTACACCTTC. Its protein is CASSQTGQGYTF.

V and J are TRBV18 and TRBJ1-2; D not certain. The CDR3 length is 14 residues. Germline lookup yields CDR1 KGHSH and CDR2 LQKENI. V shed 2 bases and J shed 0 bases, with 7 bases lying between them. This CDR3 is CASSPDITNYGYTF. The CDR3 DNA reads as TGTGCCAGCTCACCAGACATCACTAACTATGGCTACACCTTC.

This clone was detected only once. The genes are TRBV6-4 and TRBJ1-2; 8 nucleotides line up with TRBD1. V was pared by 0 bases and J by 8 bases, with 8 bases of the junction left unmatched. The CDR3 spans 15 residues. Germline CDR1 reads MRHNA; CDR2 reads SNTAGT. The CDR3: CASSDSKGAGGGYTF. CDR3 coding DNA: TGTGCCAGCAGTGACTCGAAGGGGGCAGGGGGCGGCTACACCTTC.

This chain links TRBV6-4 with TRBJ2-3; the D gene is possibly TRBD1 (6 bases). CDR1 is MRHNA, CDR2 SNTAGT, per germline. This CDR3 is 16 amino acids long. V was clipped by 8 bases and J by 4 bases, with 22 bases between them. In DNA, the CDR3 is TGTGCCAGCCAGATCACCAGACAGGATAGCGCAGATACGCAGTATTTT. This encodes CASQITRQDSADTQYF.

The rearrangement joins TRBV29-1 to TRBJ1-1, with 7 bases matching TRBD1. Germline CDR1 reads SQVTM; CDR2 reads ANQGSEA. This CDR3 spans 15 amino acids. The V and J ends lost 2 bases and 4 bases, in that order; junction bases with no gene match: 10. CDR3 in DNA: TGCAGCGTTGAAAGGACTACAGGGGTGCGCACTGAAGCTTTCTTT. It codes for CSVERTTGVRTEAFF. The whole variable domain, filled in from reference TRBV29-1 and TRBJ1-1, reads SAVISQKPSRDICQRGTSLTIQCQVDSQVTMMFWYRQQPGQSLTLIATANQGSEATYESGFVIDKFPISRPNLTFSTLTVSNMSPEDSSIYLCSVERTTGVRTEAFFGQGTRLTVV.

The chain links TRBV27 to TRBJ2-1; 7 nucleotides line up with TRBD1. CDR1 and CDR2 from the germline V gene are MNHEY and SMNVEV (reference sequence). Trimming at V came to 5 bases and at J to 5 bases, leaving 9 bases not matched to a gene. The CDR3 spans 15 residues. CDR3 DNA sequence: TGTGCCAGCAGTGCACAGACGACAGGGAACAATGAGCAGTTCTTC. Its protein product is CASSAQTTGNNEQFF.

V is TRBV25-1 and J is TRBJ1-2; D unclear. Trimming left V 3 bases short and J 6 bases short, with 8 bases between. Germline CDR1 reads MGHDK; CDR2 reads SYGVNS. The CDR3 contains 12 residues. The CDR3 spells CASSEGGNGYTF. CDR3 sequence (DNA): TGTGCCAGCAGTGAGGGAGGGAATGGCTACACCTTC.

The chain links TRBV27 to TRBJ1-2; no firm D call. Germline-derived CDR1 and CDR2 are MNHEY and SMNVEV (reference sequence). Trimming pared 7 bases from V and 2 bases from J, leaving 29 bases between. The CDR3 is 19 amino acids. CDR3 bases: TGTGCCAGCACCCCTTGGCCCCGTGGGGTTACCGGACCGAACTATGGCTACACCTTC. It codes for CASTPWPRGVTGPNYGYTF.

CDR3: CASSLYGGTTEAFF. CDR3 bases: TGTGCCAGCAGTTTATATGGGGGAACGACTGAAGCTTTCTTT. The genes are TRBV27 and TRBJ1-1, with D perhaps matching TRBD1 (5 bases). CDR1 and CDR2 (germline): MNHEY, SMNVEV (reference sequence). Trimming left V 1 base short and J 5 bases short, with 11 bases between. CDR3 length: 14 residues.

The rearrangement joins TRBV4-1 to TRBJ2-7, with 7 bases aligning to TRBD1. Germline lookup yields CDR1 MGHRA and CDR2 YSYEKL. The CDR3 loop spans 13 amino acids. Losses at the gene ends were 7 bases for V and 7 bases for J; bases not matched to a gene: 10. In DNA form, the CDR3 reads TGCGCCAGCAAGGGGGCCGCGGTAGGGGAGCAGTACTTC. As protein: CASKGAAVGEQYF.

This clone was seen only a few times. The gene calls are TRBV6-6 and TRBJ2-7; tentatively, D is TRBD1 or TRBD2 (5 bases each). In germline, CDR1 is MNHNY, CDR2 SVGAGI (reference sequence). Trimming cost V 6 bases and J 2 bases, with 14 bases left between them. This CDR3 has 14 amino acids. The CDR3 spells CASRTGTEAYEQYF. The DNA of the CDR3 is TGTGCCAGCAGAACCGGGACCGAAGCCTACGAGCAGTACTTC.

Only one count was recorded for this clone. V usage is TRBV7-2 and J usage is TRBJ1-4; D remains ambiguous. Per the germline V gene, CDR1 is SGHTA and CDR2 is FQGNSA. The CDR3 has 14 amino acids. V was shortened by 6 bases and J by 8 bases, with 16 bases between the two germline ends. CDR3 DNA: TGTGCCAGCAGACAGATAGGGAGAGAAGAAAAACTGTTTTTT. The encoded protein is CASRQIGREEKLFF.

The chain uses TRBV30 and TRBJ1-5; TRBD1 matches at 7 bases. The V segment lost 2 bases and the J segment 2 bases; nucleotides outside the gene matches: 0. This CDR3 has 13 amino acids. Per germline, CDR1 GTSNPN and CDR2 SVGIG (reference sequence). CDR3: CAWSTGGNQPQHF. Written as DNA, the CDR3 is TGTGCCTGGAGTACAGGGGGCAATCAGCCCCAGCATTTT.

The chain has TRBV4-1 and TRBJ1-2; D gene uncertain. Germline loops: CDR1 MGHRA, CDR2 YSYEKL. The V gene lost 0 bases and the J gene lost 4 bases, with 3 bases spanning the gap. The CDR3 length is 12 residues. CDR3 protein: CASSQESYGYTF. Written as DNA, the CDR3 is TGCGCCAGCAGCCAAGAATCCTATGGCTACACCTTC.

CDR3 amino acids: CASSLADVGFAGYTF. DNA of the CDR3: TGCGCCAGCAGCTTGGCCGATGTGGGGTTTGCTGGCTACACCTTC. The genes are TRBV5-1 and TRBJ1-2; D not resolved. The V gene's germline CDR1 is SGHRS and CDR2 YFSETQ. The CDR3 is 15 amino acids. The germline V and J ends were trimmed by 0 bases and 7 bases, with 16 bases remaining between them. Full variable domain (rest looked up from reference TRBV5-1 and TRBJ1-2): KAGVTQTPRYLIKTRGQQVTLSCSPISGHRSVSWYQQTPGQGLQFLFEYFSETQRNKGNFPGRFSGRQFSNSRSEMNVSTLELGDSALYLCASSLADVGFAGYTFGSGTRLTVV.

The chain links TRBV2 to TRBJ2-5, with D unresolved. Germline assignment: CDR1 SNHLY and CDR2 FYNNEI. The CDR3 covers 11 residues. The V end lost 4 bases, the J end lost 4 bases, and 4 bases lay between the germline ends. In DNA, the CDR3 is TGTGCCAGCAGTGCAGTAGAGACCCAGTACTTC. Its protein is CASSAVETQYF.

The chain is built from TRBV27 and TRBJ2-7; D uncertain. CDR1 is MNHEY and CDR2 is SMNVEV in the germline V gene (reference sequence). Between the trimmed V and J ends, which lost 6 bases and 0 bases, there was a span of 15 bases. There are 15 residues in the CDR3. CDR3 amino acids: CASSSPSRSSYEQYF. CDR3 coding DNA: TGTGCCAGCAGCAGCCCTTCAAGGAGCTCCTACGAGCAGTACTTC.

V and J are TRBV5-1 and TRBJ2-7; D perhaps matches TRBD2 (6 bases). The CDR3 has 16 residues. Germline-derived CDR1 and CDR2 are SGHRS and YFSETQ. Trimming left V 4 bases short and J 5 bases short, with 22 bases between. CDR3 DNA sequence: TGCGCCAGCAGCAGGAACCCGGGATCTAGCGTCGACGAGCAGTACTTC. Its protein is CASSRNPGSSVDEQYF.

In this sample, this clone turned up once. This chain uses TRBV25-1 with TRBJ1-2; 8 bases align to TRBD1. V was clipped by 6 bases and J by 6 bases; unmatched bases: 18. This CDR3 region has 17 residues. Germline lookup yields CDR1 MGHDK and CDR2 SYGVNS. The CDR3 coding sequence is TGTGCCAGCAGGGGCTCAGCTAGGGCAGGGGGCAAGAATGGCTACACCTTC. It specifies CASRGSARAGGKNGYTF.